This is a list of T cell receptor beta chains from one sample in a study of blood T cells in healthy people across ages. TCRdb processed the 5' RACE reads anew with MiXCR; each CDR3 protein has one entry. The profile shows under 1,100,000 distinct CDR3 sequences, around 25% of them singletons. The same sample was also used in a study of T cells of mothers and their children.

The sample consisted of blood. The receptors were sampled from a girl aged 2 to 10 in good health. CDR3s include the opening cysteine and the closing phenylalanine or tryptophan. D genes are given only for firm matches. For some rows the clone size is stated as once, few or many, or as a class when expanded; others skip it.

d_call: TRBD1
clone_size: -
v_call: TRBV3-1
j_call: TRBJ1-4
cdr3_aa: CASSLRDRGFGEKLFF
cdr3_nt: TGTGCCAGCAGCCTCCGGGACAGGGGTTTTGGCGAAAAACTGTTTTTT

d_call: -
clone_size: few
v_call: TRBV9
j_call: TRBJ2-2
cdr3_aa: CASSLTAGSTGELFF
cdr3_nt: TGTGCCAGCAGCCTCACAGCGGGCAGCACCGGGGAGCTGTTTTTT

d_call: -
clone_size: few
v_call: TRBV7-9
j_call: TRBJ1-6
cdr3_aa: CASSLDRTTLHF
cdr3_nt: TGTGCCAGCAGCTTGGATCGGACGACCCTCCACTTT

d_call: -
clone_size: -
v_call: TRBV5-1
j_call: TRBJ1-2
cdr3_aa: CASSLGHGNYGYTF
cdr3_nt: TGCGCCAGCAGCTTGGGACATGGCAACTATGGCTACACCTTC

d_call: -
clone_size: few
v_call: TRBV29-1
j_call: TRBJ1-2
cdr3_aa: CSVEEQTGYTF
cdr3_nt: TGCAGCGTTGAGGAACAAACGGGCTACACCTTC

d_call: -
clone_size: few
v_call: TRBV29-1
j_call: TRBJ2-5
cdr3_aa: CSVAGSGETQYF
cdr3_nt: TGCAGCGTTGCTGGCAGCGGCGAGACCCAGTACTTC

d_call: -
clone_size: few
v_call: TRBV9
j_call: TRBJ2-7
cdr3_aa: CASSPPVSHEQYF
cdr3_nt: TGTGCCAGCAGCCCTCCTGTATCCCACGAGCAGTACTTC

d_call: -
clone_size: -
v_call: TRBV7-9
j_call: TRBJ1-1
cdr3_aa: CASSVADTEAFF
cdr3_nt: TGTGCCAGCAGCGTAGCGGACACTGAAGCTTTCTTT

d_call: -
clone_size: -
v_call: TRBV29-1
j_call: TRBJ2-7
cdr3_aa: CSVGGGGAYEQYF
cdr3_nt: TGCAGCGTTGGGGGGGGCGGTGCCTACGAGCAGTACTTC

d_call: TRBD2
clone_size: -
v_call: TRBV20-1
j_call: TRBJ2-3
cdr3_aa: CSATTSGGAISTDTQYF
cdr3_nt: TGCAGTGCTACAACTAGCGGGGGGGCCATAAGCACAGATACGCAGTATTTT

d_call: -
clone_size: -
v_call: TRBV5-1
j_call: TRBJ2-7
cdr3_aa: CASSLVPGSGEQYF
cdr3_nt: TGCGCCAGCAGCTTGGTTCCAGGGTCGGGCGAGCAGTACTTC

d_call: -
clone_size: few
v_call: TRBV19
j_call: TRBJ2-5
cdr3_aa: CASSNRAGIQETQYF
cdr3_nt: TGTGCCAGTAGTAATCGAGCGGGTATCCAAGAGACCCAGTACTTC

d_call: -
clone_size: few
v_call: TRBV12-3/TRBV12-4
j_call: TRBJ2-7
cdr3_aa: CASSQTSGTGGYNEQYF
cdr3_nt: TGTGCCAGCAGCCAGACTAGCGGGACAGGGGGGTACAATGAGCAGTACTTC

d_call: TRBD2
clone_size: -
v_call: TRBV27
j_call: TRBJ2-5
cdr3_aa: CASSWTSGPTLRYF
cdr3_nt: TGTGCCAGCAGTTGGACTAGCGGACCCACCCTCCGTTACTTC

d_call: -
clone_size: -
v_call: TRBV11-2
j_call: TRBJ2-5
cdr3_aa: CASSLEETGFQETQYF
cdr3_nt: TGTGCCAGCAGCTTAGAGGAAACAGGATTCCAAGAGACCCAGTACTTC

d_call: TRBD1
clone_size: -
v_call: TRBV7-7
j_call: TRBJ2-5
cdr3_aa: CASSLNPGQGPNERFF
cdr3_nt: TGTGCTAGCAGCCTAAACCCGGGACAGGGCCCAAATGAGCGGTTCTTC

d_call: -
clone_size: few
v_call: TRBV12-3/TRBV12-4
j_call: TRBJ2-5
cdr3_aa: CASSLARTQYF
cdr3_nt: TGTGCCAGCAGTTTAGCAAGGACCCAGTACTTC

d_call: TRBD2
clone_size: -
v_call: TRBV12-5
j_call: TRBJ2-1
cdr3_aa: CASGGTGLVTSNEQFF
cdr3_nt: TGTGCTAGTGGGGGGACGGGACTAGTAACATCCAATGAGCAGTTCTTC

d_call: -
clone_size: -
v_call: TRBV3-1
j_call: TRBJ2-3
cdr3_aa: CASSQALEDTQYF
cdr3_nt: TGTGCCAGCAGCCAGGCCTTAGAAGATACGCAGTATTTT

d_call: TRBD1
clone_size: few
v_call: TRBV6-6
j_call: TRBJ2-1
cdr3_aa: CASSYGWGTAYNEQFF
cdr3_nt: TGTGCCAGCAGTTACGGTTGGGGGACAGCCTACAATGAGCAGTTCTTC

d_call: TRBD2
clone_size: -
v_call: TRBV9
j_call: TRBJ2-3
cdr3_aa: CASSVSLAGVLTDTQYF
cdr3_nt: TGTGCCAGCAGCGTAAGCCTAGCGGGAGTCCTCACAGATACGCAGTATTTT

d_call: TRBD2
clone_size: -
v_call: TRBV7-7
j_call: TRBJ2-5
cdr3_aa: CASSLGLAGVGFETQYF
cdr3_nt: TGTGCTAGCAGCTTAGGGCTAGCGGGAGTGGGATTCGAGACCCAGTACTTC

d_call: TRBD1
clone_size: -
v_call: TRBV10-3
j_call: TRBJ2-1
cdr3_aa: CAISDQGQAWNEQFF
cdr3_nt: TGTGCCATCAGTGACCAGGGACAGGCCTGGAATGAGCAGTTCTTC

d_call: -
clone_size: -
v_call: TRBV6-1
j_call: TRBJ2-1
cdr3_aa: CASMGRGRGNEQFF
cdr3_nt: TGTGCCAGCATGGGGAGGGGGCGCGGGAATGAGCAGTTCTTC

d_call: TRBD2
clone_size: few
v_call: TRBV7-9
j_call: TRBJ2-1
cdr3_aa: CASSPTGTSGNEQFF
cdr3_nt: TGTGCCAGCAGCCCCACCGGGACTAGCGGCAATGAGCAGTTCTTC

d_call: -
clone_size: -
v_call: TRBV4-2
j_call: TRBJ1-1
cdr3_aa: CASSRVVGGNTEAFF
cdr3_nt: TGTGCCAGCAGCCGCGTGGTAGGGGGGAACACTGAAGCTTTCTTT

d_call: -
clone_size: -
v_call: TRBV29-1
j_call: TRBJ1-3
cdr3_aa: CSVRDYSYSGNTIYF
cdr3_nt: TGCAGCGTCCGGGACTACTCTTACTCTGGAAACACCATATATTTT

d_call: -
clone_size: -
v_call: TRBV28
j_call: TRBJ1-3
cdr3_aa: CASSLFRDGVNTIYF
cdr3_nt: TGTGCCAGCAGTTTATTCCGGGACGGGGTTAACACCATATATTTT

d_call: TRBD2
clone_size: many
v_call: TRBV11-1
j_call: TRBJ2-1
cdr3_aa: CASSLFQRGGLDEQFF
cdr3_nt: TGTGCCAGCAGCTTATTTCAGCGGGGGGGCTTGGATGAGCAGTTCTTC

d_call: -
clone_size: -
v_call: TRBV6-5
j_call: TRBJ1-4
cdr3_aa: CASSYRGGLEKLFF
cdr3_nt: TGTGCCAGCAGTTATCGGGGAGGTCTAGAAAAACTGTTTTTT

d_call: -
clone_size: -
v_call: TRBV18
j_call: TRBJ1-1
cdr3_aa: CASSPGEGTEAFF
cdr3_nt: TGTGCCAGCTCACCAGGGGAGGGGACTGAAGCTTTCTTT

d_call: -
clone_size: once
v_call: TRBV10-3
j_call: TRBJ2-4
cdr3_aa: CAISGSGVSKNIQYF
cdr3_nt: TGTGCCATCAGCGGCTCTGGGGTATCCAAAAACATTCAGTACTTC

d_call: TRBD1
clone_size: few
v_call: TRBV4-2
j_call: TRBJ2-1
cdr3_aa: CASRSQGAGEQFF
cdr3_nt: TGTGCCAGCAGGTCTCAGGGGGCGGGTGAGCAGTTCTTC

d_call: -
clone_size: few
v_call: TRBV29-1
j_call: TRBJ2-5
cdr3_aa: CSVPLNGETQYF
cdr3_nt: TGCAGCGTCCCTTTGAACGGCGAGACCCAGTACTTC

d_call: -
clone_size: -
v_call: TRBV20-1
j_call: TRBJ2-1
cdr3_aa: CSADATNEQFF
cdr3_nt: TGCAGTGCCGACGCCACAAATGAGCAGTTCTTC

d_call: -
clone_size: few
v_call: TRBV15
j_call: TRBJ2-5
cdr3_aa: CATSRDHSGETQYF
cdr3_nt: TGTGCCACCAGCAGAGATCACAGCGGAGAGACCCAGTACTTC

d_call: -
clone_size: -
v_call: TRBV20-1
j_call: TRBJ1-4
cdr3_aa: CSARTAINEKLFF
cdr3_nt: TGCAGTGCTAGGACAGCTATAAATGAAAAACTGTTTTTT

d_call: -
clone_size: few
v_call: TRBV14
j_call: TRBJ2-1
cdr3_aa: CASSISGDTRYNEQFF
cdr3_nt: TGTGCCAGCAGCATAAGCGGGGACACCCGCTACAATGAGCAGTTCTTC

d_call: TRBD1
clone_size: -
v_call: TRBV28
j_call: TRBJ1-2
cdr3_aa: CASVVRDRGLGGYTF
cdr3_nt: TGTGCCAGCGTCGTCCGGGACAGGGGGCTTGGTGGCTACACCTTC

d_call: TRBD1
clone_size: -
v_call: TRBV7-2
j_call: TRBJ1-5
cdr3_aa: CASSKTGDHQPQHF
cdr3_nt: TGTGCCAGCAGCAAAACAGGGGACCATCAGCCCCAGCATTTT

d_call: -
clone_size: -
v_call: TRBV7-9
j_call: TRBJ1-4
cdr3_aa: CASSRPGSTGLVKLFF
cdr3_nt: TGTGCCAGCAGCCGCCCAGGGAGCACAGGGCTTGTGAAACTGTTTTTT